A selection of T cell receptor beta chains follows, all from one sample in a study of T cells after yellow fever vaccination. TCRdb re-called the 5' RACE reads through MiXCR, storing one row per CDR3 protein. The sample has about 150,000 distinct CDR3 sequences; approximately 6.2% are singletons. Material: CD4+ T cells sorted from PBMCs, obtained on the day of the first yellow fever vaccination. All receptors come from a man between 18 and 35 years old who received the YFV17D yellow fever vaccine. The CDR3 runs from the conserved cysteine through the conserved F or W. D genes are given only for firm matches. The size entry is marked missing in some rows and otherwise reads once, few, many or a size class.

cdr3_nt | cdr3_aa | j_call | v_call | d_call | clone_size
TGTGCCAGCAGCTCCAGCGGGGGGGGATACAATGAGCAGTTCTTC | CASSSSGGGYNEQFF | TRBJ2-1 | TRBV14 | TRBD2 | -
TGTGCCAGCAGCTACAGACAGGGTCAGGGGTACAATGAGCAGTTCTTC | CASSYRQGQGYNEQFF | TRBJ2-1 | TRBV7-8 | TRBD1 | -
TGCAGCGTGGGTAGGCGGGCCTACAATGAGCAGTTCTTC | CSVGRRAYNEQFF | TRBJ2-1 | TRBV29-1 | - | few
TGTGCCAGCAGCTTGTGGCGAGACCAAGAGACCCAGTACTTC | CASSLWRDQETQYF | TRBJ2-5 | TRBV3-1 | - | few
TGTGCCAGCACCCCATCCCCGCTTAATGAAAAACTGTTTTTT | CASTPSPLNEKLFF | TRBJ1-4 | TRBV12-3/TRBV12-4 | - | -
TGTGCCAGCAGCTTAGTAAGGTCCAACACCGGGGAGCTGTTTTTT | CASSLVRSNTGELFF | TRBJ2-2 | TRBV11-2 | - | many
TGTGCCAGCAGCACCAACAGGGGGCCGGAGGAGACCCAGTACTTC | CASSTNRGPEETQYF | TRBJ2-5 | TRBV7-2 | TRBD1 | many
TGCGCCAGCACAAAAATGGACGGTTGGACCGGGGAGCTGTTTTTT | CASTKMDGWTGELFF | TRBJ2-2 | TRBV5-1 | - | -
TGCAGTGCTAGAGTCCCAGGGGCCTCCTATGGCTACACCTTC | CSARVPGASYGYTF | TRBJ1-2 | TRBV20-1 | - | many
TGTGCCAGCAGCTTACAGGGGGCGAGTGGCACTGAAGCTTTCTTT | CASSLQGASGTEAFF | TRBJ1-1 | TRBV7-3 | TRBD1 | -
TGTGCCAGCGAGCTCGCGACAGGGTGGAACACCGGGGAGCTGTTTTTT | CASELATGWNTGELFF | TRBJ2-2 | TRBV6-2/TRBV6-3 | TRBD1 | many
TGTGCCGGCAGCTTAGGTCCCATGGCTGGGGCCAACGTCCTGACTTTC | CAGSLGPMAGANVLTF | TRBJ2-6 | TRBV7-2 | - | -
TGTGCCAGTAGTATAGTCGGAGCTAGCGGTAGCAATCAGCCCCAGCATTTT | CASSIVGASGSNQPQHF | TRBJ1-5 | TRBV19 | - | -
TGTGCCAGCAGGGGACAGGACCTAGGCTACACCTTC | CASRGQDLGYTF | TRBJ1-2 | TRBV12-3/TRBV12-4 | TRBD1 | -
TGCGCCAGCAGAATTCAGTCTTTAGACACTGAAGCTTTCTTT | CASRIQSLDTEAFF | TRBJ1-1 | TRBV5-1 | - | few
TGTGCCAGCAGCTCCGGACTGCTCAAAAACATTCAGTACTTC | CASSSGLLKNIQYF | TRBJ2-4 | TRBV7-2 | - | many
TGTGCCAGCAGCTTTCTCGGTTTTGGCTACACCTTC | CASSFLGFGYTF | TRBJ1-2 | TRBV7-2 | - | many
TGTGCCAGCAGACAAGCGGGGGGGCTTTACAATGAGCAGTTCTTC | CASRQAGGLYNEQFF | TRBJ2-1 | TRBV6-4 | TRBD2 | many
TGCGCCAGCAGCCACGGAACAGGGGGCTATGGCTACACCTTC | CASSHGTGGYGYTF | TRBJ1-2 | TRBV5-1 | TRBD1 | -
TGTGCTAGTGGTCCGCCCGGGATCTACGAGCAGTACTTC | CASGPPGIYEQYF | TRBJ2-7 | TRBV12-5 | - | -
TGTGCCAGCAGCACCGGACTAGCGGGGAGCCAAGAGACCCAGTACTTC | CASSTGLAGSQETQYF | TRBJ2-5 | TRBV7-2 | TRBD2 | -
TGTGCCAGCAGCCAAGCCCCGAGAGGGCCCCAGCATTTT | CASSQAPRGPQHF | TRBJ1-5 | TRBV3-1 | - | -
TGTGCCACCAGCAGAGACCGAATTCCAAGCCAAGAGACCCAGTACTTC | CATSRDRIPSQETQYF | TRBJ2-5 | TRBV15 | - | -
TGTGCCAGCAGCCCTGGGGACCTCTGTTATTCACACTTC | CASSPGDLCYSHF | TRBJ1-2 | TRBV4-2 | - | -
TGCAGCGTGACCGGGACAGGGGACGAGCAGTACTTC | CSVTGTGDEQYF | TRBJ2-7 | TRBV29-1 | TRBD1 | few
TGCGCCAGCAGCTTGGTTTTTGGCTCTAGCTCCTACAATGAGCAGTTCTTC | CASSLVFGSSSYNEQFF | TRBJ2-1 | TRBV5-1 | - | many
TGTGCCTGGAACAGGGGCCTGGGTTCCTCTGGAAACACCATATATTTT | CAWNRGLGSSGNTIYF | TRBJ1-3 | TRBV30 | TRBD1 | few
TGCAGTGCTAGTGGGGACGGAAACTATGGCTACACCTTC | CSASGDGNYGYTF | TRBJ1-2 | TRBV20-1 | - | many
TGTGCCAGCAGTTACCTGGGGAACACTGAAGCTTTCTTT | CASSYLGNTEAFF | TRBJ1-1 | TRBV27 | - | many
TGTGCCAGCAGTTGGCAGACCGGGGAGCTGTTTTTT | CASSWQTGELFF | TRBJ2-2 | TRBV6-6 | - | many
TGCGCCAGCAGAAATACAGGGAAGTTTGAAAAACTGTTTTTT | CASRNTGKFEKLFF | TRBJ1-4 | TRBV4-1 | - | many
TGTGCCAGCAGCTTAAACGGTTTAGAGACCCAGTACTTC | CASSLNGLETQYF | TRBJ2-5 | TRBV11-1 | - | -
TGTGCCAGCAGTTACACCCAGCGGGGGAAGTATTTT | CASSYTQRGKYF | TRBJ2-3 | TRBV6-2/TRBV6-3 | TRBD2 | -
TGTGCCAGCAGCTACGATTTCCCGCTTGAGCAGTTCTTC | CASSYDFPLEQFF | TRBJ2-1 | TRBV5-4 | - | few
TGTGCCAGCAGCCTGACAGGTATTGAAGCTTTCTTT | CASSLTGIEAFF | TRBJ1-1 | TRBV11-2 | - | few
TGTGCCAGCAGCTTAGGAGGGGACCCGAACACTGAAGCTTTCTTT | CASSLGGDPNTEAFF | TRBJ1-1 | TRBV7-9 | - | -
TGCAGTGCTAGATCCCGGACAACTACCGGGGAGCTGTTTTTT | CSARSRTTTGELFF | TRBJ2-2 | TRBV20-1 | - | -
TGTGCCAGCAGCCAAGATCTCGCAGGGTGGGGCTACACCTTC | CASSQDLAGWGYTF | TRBJ1-2 | TRBV3-1 | - | few
TGCAGTGCTAGCCGGGACAGTAATGAAAAACTGTTTTTT | CSASRDSNEKLFF | TRBJ1-4 | TRBV20-1 | TRBD1 | many
TGCAGTGCCCAGGGGGGGCCATATGAAGAGACCCAGTACTTC | CSAQGGPYEETQYF | TRBJ2-5 | TRBV20-1 | - | many
TGCAGTGCTCAGCTACTAGCGGGGTCGACAGATACGCAGTATTTT | CSAQLLAGSTDTQYF | TRBJ2-3 | TRBV20-1 | TRBD2 | many
TGTGCTAGTGTTGGTAGGACAGGGGGCAATTCACCCCTCCACTTT | CASVGRTGGNSPLHF | TRBJ1-6 | TRBV12-5 | TRBD1 | many
TGTGCCAGCAGTGACCCAGACAGGCGCGGGAGCTACACCTTC | CASSDPDRRGSYTF | TRBJ1-2 | TRBV6-4 | - | many
TGTGCCAGCAGCTTTTGGGGTTTGGACAATGAGCAGTTCTTC | CASSFWGLDNEQFF | TRBJ2-1 | TRBV7-9 | - | many
TGTGCCAGCAGCCAAGAGGCACGCTCCTACGAGCAGTACTTC | CASSQEARSYEQYF | TRBJ2-7 | TRBV4-2 | - | few
TGTGCCAGCAGCCAAGATGAGTACAACAATGAGCAGTTCTTC | CASSQDEYNNEQFF | TRBJ2-1 | TRBV3-1 | - | many
TGTGCCAGCTCACCATACGAGGGGGTAGAGACCCAGTACTTC | CASSPYEGVETQYF | TRBJ2-5 | TRBV18 | - | few
TGTGCCAGCAGCCCCAATTGGGTGGGCAATCAGCCCCAGCATTTT | CASSPNWVGNQPQHF | TRBJ1-5 | TRBV6-5 | - | many
TGTGCCGGCTCAACAACAGGGTCAACCCGAGATACGCAGTATTTT | CAGSTTGSTRDTQYF | TRBJ2-3 | TRBV18 | - | -
TGTGCCAGCAGGGCAGGGACCAGCACAGATACGCAGTATTTT | CASRAGTSTDTQYF | TRBJ2-3 | TRBV3-1 | - | many
TGTGCCAGCAGCTTGGGGACTTACACAGATACGCAGTATTTT | CASSLGTYTDTQYF | TRBJ2-3 | TRBV5-8 | - | -
TGTGCCAGCAGTTTACCGACCGGGACTAGCGGGAACATTCAGTACTTC | CASSLPTGTSGNIQYF | TRBJ2-4 | TRBV28 | TRBD2 | many
TGTGCCAGCAGCGTAGATGGGGGGGACACTGAAGCTTTCTTT | CASSVDGGDTEAFF | TRBJ1-1 | TRBV9 | - | few
TGCGCCAGCAAGGAAGGGCCGAGTGAAGCTTTCTTT | CASKEGPSEAFF | TRBJ1-1 | TRBV5-1 | - | few
TGTGCCAGCAGCTCAGACAGGGGGCTGGGTCAGCCCCAGCATTTT | CASSSDRGLGQPQHF | TRBJ1-5 | TRBV7-2 | TRBD1 | -
TGTGCCAGCAGTCCCAAATCCTCTCACCGTATCCTACTTAGCAATCAGCCCCAGCATTTT | CASSPKSSHRILLSNQPQHF | TRBJ1-5 | TRBV6-2/TRBV6-3 | - | -
TGCAGCGCTGGGGGACAGATGAACACTGAAGCTTTCTTT | CSAGGQMNTEAFF | TRBJ1-1 | TRBV29-1 | TRBD1 | many
TGCAGCGTTGTACACAGTATGAACACTGAAGCTTTCTTT | CSVVHSMNTEAFF | TRBJ1-1 | TRBV29-1 | - | -
TGTGCCAGCAGTTACGTTGGGGAGACCCAGTACTTC | CASSYVGETQYF | TRBJ2-5 | TRBV6-2/TRBV6-3 | - | many